This TCR beta chain was sequenced for a study of blood T cell repertoires in COVID-19. About the research overall: The United States, Italy and Spain were the sources of the acute and convalescent COVID-19 samples.

V dropped 2 bases and J dropped 2 bases, with 12 bases sitting between them. This CDR3 has 15 residues. Germline CDR1 MNHNY, CDR2 SVGAGI (reference sequence). In the original analysis: Reference gene primer amplification gave estimated nucleated cell counts. Measured with immunoSEQ multiplex PCR; TCRdb has only the in-frame clones, and not every one. V and J calls plus clone size are reproduced from that table; the DNA served to infer D and trimming. The profile shows about 160,000 clones, just under 80% of them singletons. The sequence came from a woman of 80 years or more with acute or convalescent COVID-19. The sample consisted of peripheral blood. This chain links TRBV6-6 with TRBJ1-1; D possibly corresponds to TRBD1 (5 bases). The CDR3 nucleotides read TGTGCCAGCAGTTACGGTCAGGGTAGTAACACTGAAGCTTTCTTT. It is translated as CASSYGQGSNTEAFF.